A selection of T cell receptor beta chains follows, all from one sample in a study of blood T cell repertoires in COVID-19. The data were produced by immunoSEQ multiplex PCR, yet TCRdb's version contains in-frame clones alone and is incomplete. The table shows some 170,000 clones, with approximately 79% occurring only once. Sequenced material: peripheral blood. These receptors were collected from a woman in her seventies with acute or convalescent COVID-19. CDR3s include the opening cysteine and the closing phenylalanine or tryptophan. A D gene is named only where the DNA matches it firmly. Expanded clones get a size class; other rows say once, few or many, or leave the size out.

size: NA
D: TRBD1
length: 13
J: TRBJ2-7
V: TRBV25-1
DNA: TGTGCCAGCACCCAGGGGGCCTCCTACGAGCAGTACTTC
CDR3: CASTQGASYEQYF

size: NA
D: TRBD1
length: 12
J: TRBJ1-1
V: TRBV7-9
DNA: TGTGCCAGCAGCGAGGGGACAGCGCAAGCTTTCTTT
CDR3: CASSEGTAQAFF

size: few
D: NA
length: 15
J: TRBJ2-7
V: TRBV5-1
DNA: TGCGCCAGCAGCTTAGAAAGCGGGCTCTCCTACGAGCAGTACTTC
CDR3: CASSLESGLSYEQYF

size: NA
D: NA
length: 16
J: TRBJ1-6
V: TRBV3-1/TRBV3-2
DNA: TGTGCCAGCAGCCAAGATCTCGGGGTTATAATTTCACCCCTCCACTTT
CDR3: CASSQDLGVIISPLHF

size: NA
D: NA
length: 15
J: TRBJ2-7
V: TRBV5-5
DNA: TGTGCCAGCAGCTTTATCGACAGCTCTAATTGGGAGCAGTACTTC
CDR3: CASSFIDSSNWEQYF

size: once
D: TRBD1
length: 14
J: TRBJ1-6
V: TRBV11-2
DNA: TGTGCCAGCAGCTCAACAGGGGAATATTCACCCCTCCACTTT
CDR3: CASSSTGEYSPLHF

size: NA
D: NA
length: 13
J: TRBJ1-6
V: TRBV11-1
DNA: TGTGCCAGCGCGGTGAAGGTTAATTCACCCCTCCACTTT
CDR3: CASAVKVNSPLHF

size: NA
D: TRBD2
length: 16
J: TRBJ2-1
V: TRBV10-3
DNA: TGTGCCACCGGGGGACTACTTGCCCTTGCCGCCAATGAGCAGTTCTTC
CDR3: CATGGLLALAANEQFF

size: NA
D: NA
length: 15
J: TRBJ1-5
V: TRBV14
DNA: TGTGCCAGCAGCCAAGGGGCAGGGGTGAATCAGCCCCAGCATTTT
CDR3: CASSQGAGVNQPQHF

size: NA
D: NA
length: 15
J: TRBJ2-2
V: TRBV6-5
DNA: TGTGCCAGCAGTTACCGGGGAGGCGGAGTAGGGGAGCTGTTTTTT
CDR3: CASSYRGGGVGELFF

size: NA
D: NA
length: 14
J: TRBJ1-4
V: TRBV7-9
DNA: TGTGCCAGCAGCCTCTCTACCCCGGGGGAAAAACTGTTTTTT
CDR3: CASSLSTPGEKLFF

size: NA
D: NA
length: 12
J: TRBJ2-7
V: TRBV3-1/TRBV3-2
DNA: TGTGCCAGCAGCCATCCCTCGGAGGAGCAGTACTTC
CDR3: CASSHPSEEQYF

size: NA
D: NA
length: 11
J: TRBJ1-1
V: TRBV4-1
DNA: TGCGCCAGCAGCCAAGATCTGGAGACTTTCTTT
CDR3: CASSQDLETFF

size: NA
D: TRBD1
length: 15
J: TRBJ1-3
V: TRBV27
DNA: TGTGCCAGCAGTATACAGGGGGTAGCTGGAAACACCATATATTTT
CDR3: CASSIQGVAGNTIYF

size: NA
D: NA
length: 14
J: TRBJ2-7
V: TRBV19
DNA: TGTGCCAGTAGTCATGGCAGGTCGACCTACGAGCAGTACTTC
CDR3: CASSHGRSTYEQYF

size: NA
D: NA
length: 16
J: TRBJ2-5
V: TRBV5-4
DNA: TGTGCCAGCAGCTTAATCGGGACTGGAACACAAGAGACCCAGTACTTC
CDR3: CASSLIGTGTQETQYF

size: once
D: NA
length: 11
J: TRBJ2-7
V: TRBV2
DNA: TGTGCCATCCCAGGGGAATACGAGCAGTACTTC
CDR3: CAIPGEYEQYF

size: NA
D: TRBD2
length: 17
J: TRBJ2-3
V: TRBV7-6
DNA: TGTGCCAGCAGCCCCCGACTAGCGGGAGAGATCACAGATACGCAGTATTTT
CDR3: CASSPRLAGEITDTQYF

size: NA
D: TRBD1
length: 13
J: TRBJ1-1
V: TRBV29-1
DNA: TGCAGCGTCGCGGACAGGGGGTTCACTGAAGCTTTCTTT
CDR3: CSVADRGFTEAFF

size: few
D: TRBD1
length: 15
J: TRBJ2-1
V: TRBV19
DNA: TGTGCCAGTAGTCCGGGGACAGGGAGGGCGAATGAGCAGTTCTTC
CDR3: CASSPGTGRANEQFF

size: NA
D: NA
length: 11
J: TRBJ2-5
V: TRBV30
DNA: TGTGCCTGGAGTGGGGGCCCGACCCAGTACTTC
CDR3: CAWSGGPTQYF

size: NA
D: TRBD1
length: 16
J: TRBJ1-4
V: TRBV5-1
DNA: TGCGCCAGCAGCTGGACCCCGGACAGGGATGTTGAAAAACTGTTTTTT
CDR3: CASSWTPDRDVEKLFF

size: NA
D: NA
length: 13
J: TRBJ2-1
V: TRBV7-3
DNA: TGTGCCAGCAGCCTTGACATGAACAATGAGCAGTTCTTC
CDR3: CASSLDMNNEQFF

size: NA
D: TRBD2
length: 14
J: TRBJ2-1
V: TRBV2
DNA: TGTGCCAGCTGCGGGGGACTAGAGCCCAATGAGCAGTTCTTC
CDR3: CASCGGLEPNEQFF

size: NA
D: NA
length: 12
J: TRBJ1-1
V: TRBV19
DNA: TGTGCCAGTGCTACAGTGAACACTGAAGCTTTCTTT
CDR3: CASATVNTEAFF

size: NA
D: TRBD2
length: 16
J: TRBJ2-5
V: TRBV11-2
DNA: TGTGCCAGCAGCTCATGGACTAGCGGGAGGATGGAGACCCAGTACTTC
CDR3: CASSSWTSGRMETQYF

size: NA
D: TRBD1
length: 16
J: TRBJ2-6
V: TRBV2
DNA: TGTGCCAGCAGTGTAGGACAGGGGGCTGGGGCCAACGTCCTGACTTTC
CDR3: CASSVGQGAGANVLTF

size: few
D: TRBD2
length: 14
J: TRBJ2-1
V: TRBV18
DNA: TGTGCCAGCTCACGGCTAGCGGGGCACAATGAGCAGTTCTTC
CDR3: CASSRLAGHNEQFF

size: NA
D: NA
length: 12
J: TRBJ2-2
V: TRBV5-1
DNA: TGCGCCAGCAGGGGGCAGACCGGGGAGCTGTTTTTT
CDR3: CASRGQTGELFF

size: NA
D: NA
length: 13
J: TRBJ2-3
V: TRBV25-1
DNA: TGTGCCAGCAGCCCCCAGGGTGCAGATACGCAGTATTTT
CDR3: CASSPQGADTQYF

size: NA
D: TRBD2
length: 15
J: TRBJ2-5
V: TRBV6-5
DNA: TGTGCCAGCAGCGATAGCGGGAGGGGAAAAGAGACCCAGTACTTC
CDR3: CASSDSGRGKETQYF

size: NA
D: TRBD2
length: 15
J: TRBJ2-1
V: TRBV10-3
DNA: TGTGCCATCAGTGAGGGGACTAGCGGGCCGTCGGAGCAGTTCTTC
CDR3: CAISEGTSGPSEQFF

size: NA
D: TRBD2
length: 15
J: TRBJ2-1
V: TRBV19
DNA: TGTGCCAGTAGTCCTACTAGCGGGAGAAGGAATGAGCAGTTCTTC
CDR3: CASSPTSGRRNEQFF

size: NA
D: TRBD1
length: 17
J: TRBJ1-6
V: TRBV7-2
DNA: TGTGCCAGCAGCTTAAAGGGGCCCGGACAGGGTAATTCACCCCTCCACTTT
CDR3: CASSLKGPGQGNSPLHF

size: NA
D: NA
length: 14
J: TRBJ2-5
V: TRBV6-5
DNA: TGTGCCAGCAGCAGACCGGGACAAACGGAGACCCAGTACTTC
CDR3: CASSRPGQTETQYF

size: NA
D: NA
length: 13
J: TRBJ2-2
V: TRBV7-8
DNA: TGTGCCAGCAGCTTAGCCAGGACCGGGGAGCTGTTTTTT
CDR3: CASSLARTGELFF

size: once
D: NA
length: 13
J: TRBJ2-4
V: TRBV2
DNA: TGTGCCAGCAGTGCACAGGGAAGAAACATTCAGTACTTC
CDR3: CASSAQGRNIQYF

size: NA
D: TRBD1
length: 15
J: TRBJ2-1
V: TRBV7-9
DNA: TGTGCCAGCAGTACCGGGACAGGGGGTGGCAATGAGCAGTTCTTC
CDR3: CASSTGTGGGNEQFF

size: NA
D: NA
length: 16
J: TRBJ1-3
V: TRBV5-1
DNA: TGCGCCAGCAGCTTCGACCAACGGCGGTCTGGAAACACCATATATTTT
CDR3: CASSFDQRRSGNTIYF

size: few
D: NA
length: 12
J: TRBJ1-1
V: TRBV18
DNA: TGTGCCAGCTCACCACCAGGGGGGGGAGCTTTCTTT
CDR3: CASSPPGGGAFF

size: NA
D: NA
length: 18
J: TRBJ2-5
V: TRBV12-5
DNA: TGTGCTAGTGGTTTGGTTTCTAGAGGGTCCCGCACCCAGGAGACCCAGTACTTC
CDR3: CASGLVSRGSRTQETQYF

size: NA
D: NA
length: 13
J: TRBJ1-1
V: TRBV5-3
DNA: TGTGCCAGAAGCTTGTCCGGGAACACTGAAGCTTTCTTT
CDR3: CARSLSGNTEAFF

size: once
D: TRBD1
length: 14
J: TRBJ1-5
V: TRBV25-1
DNA: TGTGCCAGCAGCGGACAGGGGGTCTGGCAGCCCCAGCATTTT
CDR3: CASSGQGVWQPQHF

size: NA
D: NA
length: 14
J: TRBJ1-2
V: TRBV14
DNA: TGTGCCAGCAGGGGGTCAGGGTCTCACTATGGCTACACCTTC
CDR3: CASRGSGSHYGYTF

size: NA
D: NA
length: 16
J: TRBJ1-6
V: TRBV5-1
DNA: TGCGCCAGCAGCTTAGTTTCCAGAAGACTAGGTTCACCCCTCCACTTT
CDR3: CASSLVSRRLGSPLHF

size: NA
D: NA
length: 15
J: TRBJ2-5
V: TRBV5-1
DNA: TGCGCCAGCAGCTTCCTCCTAGCAGCACAAGAGACCCAGTACTTC
CDR3: CASSFLLAAQETQYF

size: few
D: NA
length: 14
J: TRBJ1-4
V: TRBV2
DNA: TGTGCCAGCAGCCGCGGACAGCAGAATGAAAAACTGTTTTTT
CDR3: CASSRGQQNEKLFF

size: NA
D: NA
length: 16
J: TRBJ2-3
V: TRBV20-1
DNA: TGCAGTGCTAGTCACCCACCCAGGCCGAGCACAGATACGCAGTATTTT
CDR3: CSASHPPRPSTDTQYF

size: NA
D: TRBD1
length: 12
J: TRBJ1-4
V: TRBV6-5
DNA: TGTGCCCTAGGGGGCCAGAATGAAAAACTGTTTTTT
CDR3: CALGGQNEKLFF

size: NA
D: TRBD2
length: 18
J: TRBJ2-7
V: TRBV5-1
DNA: TGCGCCAGCAGCTTGCCCGGGACTAGCGGGAGGGCCGTGAACGAGCAGTACTTC
CDR3: CASSLPGTSGRAVNEQYF

size: NA
D: NA
length: 11
J: TRBJ2-3
V: TRBV25-1
DNA: TGTGCCAGCAGTGGAGCAGATACGCAGTATTTT
CDR3: CASSGADTQYF

size: NA
D: TRBD1
length: 13
J: TRBJ2-2
V: TRBV12-3/TRBV12-4
DNA: TGTGCCAGCAGTAGACAGGGAACCGGGGAGCTGTTTTTT
CDR3: CASSRQGTGELFF

size: once
D: TRBD1
length: 15
J: TRBJ1-6
V: TRBV6-4
DNA: TGTGCCAGCAGCTGGACAGGGTCCTATAATTCACCCCTCCACTTT
CDR3: CASSWTGSYNSPLHF

size: NA
D: NA
length: 16
J: TRBJ2-5
V: TRBV10-1
DNA: TGCGCCAGCAGTGGCAACCCTGATGAGGAGAGGGAGACCCAGTACTTC
CDR3: CASSGNPDEERETQYF